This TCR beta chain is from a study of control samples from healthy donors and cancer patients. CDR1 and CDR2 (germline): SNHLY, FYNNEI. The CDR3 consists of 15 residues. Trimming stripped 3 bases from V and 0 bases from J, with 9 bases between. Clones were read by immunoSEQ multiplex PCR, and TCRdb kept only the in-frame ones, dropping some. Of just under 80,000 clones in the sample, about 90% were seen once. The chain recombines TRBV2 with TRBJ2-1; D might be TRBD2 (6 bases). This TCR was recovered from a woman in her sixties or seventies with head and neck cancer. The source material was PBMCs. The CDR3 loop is CASSDQRVSYNEQFF. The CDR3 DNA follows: TGTGCCAGCAGTGACCAGCGGGTCTCCTACAATGAGCAGTTCTTC.